This entry lists 8 T cell receptor beta chains sequenced from one sample in a study of CD8 T cells in Susac syndrome. The RNA input was roughly 0.45 to 1 ug, and it was reverse transcribed with random hexamers. TCRdb used MiXCR to reprocess the immunoSEQ multiplex PCR reads, holding one entry per CDR3 protein. In the table there are about 150,000 distinct CDR3 sequences, around 95% of which are singletons. Sequenced material: CD8+ T cells from PBMCs. The receptors derive from a human donor with multiple sclerosis.

V and J are TRBV7-9 and TRBJ2-1; 9 nucleotides line up with TRBD2. J lost 2 bases, V lost 2 bases, and 7 bases had no gene match. Germline loops: CDR1 SEHNR, CDR2 FQNEAQ (reference sequence). There are 17 residues in the CDR3. DNA for the CDR3: TGTGCCAGCAGCTTATTCTCTACTAGCGGGCCCTACAATGAGCAGTTCTTC. Translated: CASSLFSTSGPYNEQFF. The full variable domain, rest sourced from reference TRBV7-9 and TRBJ2-1, is DTGVSQNPRHKITKRGQNVTFRCDPISEHNRLYWYRQTLGQGPEFLTYFQNEAQLEKSRLLSDRFSAERPKGSFSTLEIQRTEQGDSAMYLCASSLFSTSGPYNEQFFGPGTRLTVL.

This clonotype is a singleton in its sample. The rearrangement uses TRBV29-1 and TRBJ1-3, with D maybe TRBD1 (6 bases). The CDR3 covers 16 residues. V lost 1 base and J 2 bases, leaving 15 bases between the germline ends. Germline V gives CDR1 SQVTM, CDR2 ANQGSEA. The CDR3 reads CSVEVAGGRAGNTIYF. CDR3 DNA: TGCAGCGTTGAAGTTGCCGGGGGGCGGGCTGGAAACACCATATATTTT. Drawing the rest from reference TRBV29-1 and TRBJ1-3, the complete variable domain is SAVISQKPSRDICQRGTSLTIQCQVDSQVTMMFWYRQQPGQSLTLIATANQGSEATYESGFVIDKFPISRPNLTFSTLTVSNMSPEDSSIYLCSVEVAGGRAGNTIYFGEGSWLTVV.

This clonotype was seen a single time. The rearrangement joins TRBV4-1 to TRBJ1-6; D remains unclear. The CDR3 spans 13 residues. Trimming removed 0 bases at V and 14 bases at J, with 11 bases between. Germline CDR1 is MGHRA and CDR2 is YSYEKL. CDR3 nucleotide sequence: TGCGCCAGCAGCCAAGATACGGGCCTGGCCCTCCACTTT. It is translated as CASSQDTGLALHF.

V usage is TRBV7-6 and J usage is TRBJ1-5; D unresolved. The V gene lost 6 bases and the J gene lost 0 bases, with 9 bases spanning the gap. The CDR3 totals 14 residues. CDR1 and CDR2 from the germline V gene are SGHVS and FNYEAQ. The CDR3 sequence: CASSRAPSNQPQHF. CDR3 DNA: TGTGCCAGCAGTCGCGCTCCTAGCAATCAGCCCCAGCATTTT.

The chain links TRBV29-1 to TRBJ2-1; no reliable D call. The CDR3 runs 10 residues. Germline CDR1 SQVTM, CDR2 ANQGSEA. V was clipped by 6 bases and J by 9 bases, with 9 bases between them. CDR3 DNA sequence: TGCAGCGTAGAGTCTGGTGAGCAGTTCTTC. Amino acids: CSVESGEQFF.

The rearrangement joins TRBV27 to TRBJ1-5; D gene ambiguous. V was cut by 0 bases and J by 7 bases, with 16 bases left in between. This CDR3 contains 16 residues. Germline CDR1 and CDR2: MNHEY and SMNVEV (reference sequence). CDR3 DNA sequence: TGTGCCAGCAGTTTATCTGACCCACGAGGAGGACAGCCCCAGCATTTT. Its translation: CASSLSDPRGGQPQHF.

The CDR3: CSVGGRGAEAFF. The CDR3 DNA sequence: TGCAGCGTAGGTGGCAGGGGGGCTGAAGCTTTCTTT. The chain carries TRBV29-1 and TRBJ1-1, with 7 bases that match TRBD1. Germline CDR1 SQVTM, CDR2 ANQGSEA. The CDR3 covers 12 residues. The ends lost 6 bases at V and 6 bases at J; junction bases unmatched: 7. Complete variable domain (other parts from reference TRBV29-1 and TRBJ1-1): SAVISQKPSRDICQRGTSLTIQCQVDSQVTMMFWYRQQPGQSLTLIATANQGSEATYESGFVIDKFPISRPNLTFSTLTVSNMSPEDSSIYLCSVGGRGAEAFFGQGTRLTVV.

The chain carries TRBV14 and TRBJ2-3; D gene unclear. Trimming took off 1 base at V and 4 bases at J, with 3 bases between the two ends. CDR1 and CDR2 from the germline V gene are SGHDN and FVKESK. This CDR3 has 12 residues. In DNA form, the CDR3 reads TGTGCCAGCAGCCAAGTATCAGATACGCAGTATTTT. Translated, it gives CASSQVSDTQYF.